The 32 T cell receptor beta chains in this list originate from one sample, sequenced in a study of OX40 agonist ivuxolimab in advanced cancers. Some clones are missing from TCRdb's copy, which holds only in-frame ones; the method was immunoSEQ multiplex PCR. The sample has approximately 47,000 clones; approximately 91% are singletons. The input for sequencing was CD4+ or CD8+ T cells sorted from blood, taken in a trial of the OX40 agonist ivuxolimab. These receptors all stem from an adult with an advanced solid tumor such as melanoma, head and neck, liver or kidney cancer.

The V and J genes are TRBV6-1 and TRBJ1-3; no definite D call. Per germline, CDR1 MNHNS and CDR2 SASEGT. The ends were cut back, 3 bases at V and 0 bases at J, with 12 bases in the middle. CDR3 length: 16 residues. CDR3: CASSDGSANSGNTIYF. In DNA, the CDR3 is TGTGCCAGCAGTGATGGGTCCGCCAACTCTGGAAACACCATATATTTT.

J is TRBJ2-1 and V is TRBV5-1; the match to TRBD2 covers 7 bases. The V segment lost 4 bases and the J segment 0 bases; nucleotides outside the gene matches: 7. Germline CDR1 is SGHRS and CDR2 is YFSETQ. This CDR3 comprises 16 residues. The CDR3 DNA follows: TGCGCCAGCAGCCCAGATACTAGCGTCTCCTACAATGAGCAGTTCTTC. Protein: CASSPDTSVSYNEQFF. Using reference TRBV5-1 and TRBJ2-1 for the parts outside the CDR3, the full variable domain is KAGVTQTPRYLIKTRGQQVTLSCSPISGHRSVSWYQQTPGQGLQFLFEYFSETQRNKGNFPGRFSGRQFSNSRSEMNVSTLELGDSALYLCASSPDTSVSYNEQFFGPGTRLTVL.

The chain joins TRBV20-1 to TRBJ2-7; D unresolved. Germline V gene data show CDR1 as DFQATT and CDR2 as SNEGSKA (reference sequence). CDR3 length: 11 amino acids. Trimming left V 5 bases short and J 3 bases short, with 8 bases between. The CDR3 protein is CSAALGYEQYF. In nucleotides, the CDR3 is TGCAGTGCTGCACTTGGCTACGAGCAGTACTTC.

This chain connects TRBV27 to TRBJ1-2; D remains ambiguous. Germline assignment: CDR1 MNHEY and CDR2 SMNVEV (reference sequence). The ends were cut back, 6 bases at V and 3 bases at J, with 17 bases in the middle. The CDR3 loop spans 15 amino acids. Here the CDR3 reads CASRAAGHSDYGYTF. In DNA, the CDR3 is TGTGCCAGCAGGGCTGCGGGCCATTCGGACTATGGCTACACCTTC.

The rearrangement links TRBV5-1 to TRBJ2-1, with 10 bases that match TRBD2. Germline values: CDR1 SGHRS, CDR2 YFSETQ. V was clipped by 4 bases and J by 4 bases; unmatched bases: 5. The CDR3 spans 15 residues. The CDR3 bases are TGCGCCAGCAGCCAGCTAGCGGGGGATTACAATGAGCAGTTCTTC. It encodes CASSQLAGDYNEQFF.

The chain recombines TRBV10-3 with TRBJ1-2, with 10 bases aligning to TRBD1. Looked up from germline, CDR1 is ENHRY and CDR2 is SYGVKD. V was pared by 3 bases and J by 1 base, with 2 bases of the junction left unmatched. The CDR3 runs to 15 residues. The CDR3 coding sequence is TGTGCCATCAGTGACGGACAGGGGGTTAACTATGGCTACACCTTC. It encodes CAISDGQGVNYGYTF.

CDR3 region: CASRGDWPRETQYF. DNA of the CDR3: TGTGCCAGTAGAGGGGACTGGCCGAGGGAGACCCAGTACTTC. This chain links TRBV19 with TRBJ2-5, with D tentatively TRBD2 (6 bases). This CDR3 contains 14 residues. Germline values: CDR1 LNHDA, CDR2 SQIVND (reference sequence). V shed 6 bases and J shed 5 bases, with 16 bases lying between them.

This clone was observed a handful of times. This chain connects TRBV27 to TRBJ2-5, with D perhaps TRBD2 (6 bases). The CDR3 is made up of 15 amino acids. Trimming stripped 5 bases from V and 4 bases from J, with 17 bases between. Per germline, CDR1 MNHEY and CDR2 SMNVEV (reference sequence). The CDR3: CASSPLLGSGETQYF. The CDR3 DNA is TGTGCCAGCAGTCCCTTGCTCGGGAGCGGAGAGACCCAGTACTTC.

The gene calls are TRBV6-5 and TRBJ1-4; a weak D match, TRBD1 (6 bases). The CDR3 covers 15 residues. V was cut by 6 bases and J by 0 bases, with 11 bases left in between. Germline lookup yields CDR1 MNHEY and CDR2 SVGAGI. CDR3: CASSRGGTTNEKLFF. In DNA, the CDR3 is TGTGCCAGCAGCAGAGGGGGGACAACTAATGAAAAACTGTTTTTT.

The DNA for the CDR3 is TGTGCCAGCTCACCGAGGGCTAGCGGGCGAGATACGCAGTATTTT. Translating gives CASSPRASGRDTQYF. The chain has TRBV18 and TRBJ2-3; 8 bases are shared with TRBD2. With 3 bases clipped from V and 5 bases from J, the junction kept 7 bases outside the gene matches. The CDR3 is made up of 15 amino acids. Germline V gives CDR1 KGHSH, CDR2 LQKENI.

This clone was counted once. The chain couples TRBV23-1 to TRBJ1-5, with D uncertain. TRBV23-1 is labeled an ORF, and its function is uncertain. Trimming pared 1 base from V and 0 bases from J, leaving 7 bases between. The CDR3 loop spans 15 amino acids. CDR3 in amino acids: CASSQCGNSNQPQHF. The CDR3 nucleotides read TGCGCCAGCAGTCAATGCGGGAATAGCAATCAGCCCCAGCATTTT.

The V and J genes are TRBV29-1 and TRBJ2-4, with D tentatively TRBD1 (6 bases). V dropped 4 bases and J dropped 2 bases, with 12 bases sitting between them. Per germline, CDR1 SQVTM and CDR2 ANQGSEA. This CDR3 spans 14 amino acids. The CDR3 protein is CSVAGAVTKNIQYF. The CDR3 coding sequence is TGCAGCGTTGCAGGGGCAGTTACCAAAAACATTCAGTACTTC.

The CDR3 sequence is CASSENYGTVGGYTF. The CDR3 nucleotides are TGTGCCAGCAGTGAAAACTATGGGACTGTAGGTGGCTACACCTTC. V is TRBV2 and J is TRBJ1-2; D possibly corresponds to TRBD1 (5 bases). Deletions cut 2 bases from V and 7 bases from J, with 17 bases between. From germline, CDR1 is SNHLY and CDR2 FYNNEI. The CDR3 loop spans 15 amino acids.

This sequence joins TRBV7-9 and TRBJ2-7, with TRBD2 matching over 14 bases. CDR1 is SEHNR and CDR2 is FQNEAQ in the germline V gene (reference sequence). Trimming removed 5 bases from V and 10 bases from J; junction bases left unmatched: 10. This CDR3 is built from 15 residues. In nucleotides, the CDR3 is TGTGCCAGCAGCCCCCCGGGACTAGCGGGAGCGAAACAGTACTTC. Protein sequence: CASSPPGLAGAKQYF.

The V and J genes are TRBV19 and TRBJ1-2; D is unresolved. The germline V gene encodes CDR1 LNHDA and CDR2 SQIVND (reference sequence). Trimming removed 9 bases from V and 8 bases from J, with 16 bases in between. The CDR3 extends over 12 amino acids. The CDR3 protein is CARRSGRGGYTF. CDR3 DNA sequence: TGTGCCAGGAGATCTGGGCGAGGGGGCTACACCTTC.

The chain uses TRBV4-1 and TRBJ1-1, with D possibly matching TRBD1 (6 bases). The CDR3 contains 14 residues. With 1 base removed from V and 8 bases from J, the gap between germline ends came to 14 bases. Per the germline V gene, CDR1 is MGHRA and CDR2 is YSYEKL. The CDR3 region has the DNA TGCGCCAGCAGCCAAGCAGGGGCCCCCGCCGAAGCTTTCTTT. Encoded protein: CASSQAGAPAEAFF.

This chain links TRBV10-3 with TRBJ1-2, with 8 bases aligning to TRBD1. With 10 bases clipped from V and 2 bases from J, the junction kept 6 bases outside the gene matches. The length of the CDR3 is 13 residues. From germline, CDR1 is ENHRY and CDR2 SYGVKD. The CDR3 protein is CASGTGENYGYTF. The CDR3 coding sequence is TGTGCCAGCGGGACAGGTGAGAACTATGGCTACACCTTC.

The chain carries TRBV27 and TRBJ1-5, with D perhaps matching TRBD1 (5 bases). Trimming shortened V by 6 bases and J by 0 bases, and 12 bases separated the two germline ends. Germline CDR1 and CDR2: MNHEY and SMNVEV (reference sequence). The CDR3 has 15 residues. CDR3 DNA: TGTGCCAGCAGACCCGGGACGGTTAGCAATCAGCCCCAGCATTTT. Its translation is CASRPGTVSNQPQHF.

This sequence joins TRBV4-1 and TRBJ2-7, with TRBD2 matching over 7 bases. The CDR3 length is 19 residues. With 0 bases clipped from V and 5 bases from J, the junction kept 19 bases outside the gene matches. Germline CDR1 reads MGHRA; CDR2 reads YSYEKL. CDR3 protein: CASSQDGGQGWSSGHEQYF. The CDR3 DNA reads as TGCGCCAGCAGCCAAGATGGGGGTCAGGGTTGGTCTAGCGGCCACGAGCAGTACTTC.

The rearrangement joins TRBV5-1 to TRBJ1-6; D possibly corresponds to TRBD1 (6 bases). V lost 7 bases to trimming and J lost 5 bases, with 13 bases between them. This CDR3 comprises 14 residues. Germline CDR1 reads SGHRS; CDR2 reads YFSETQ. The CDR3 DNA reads TGCGCCAGCGGACAGTTTGGAGATAATTCACCCCTCCACTTT. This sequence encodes CASGQFGDNSPLHF.

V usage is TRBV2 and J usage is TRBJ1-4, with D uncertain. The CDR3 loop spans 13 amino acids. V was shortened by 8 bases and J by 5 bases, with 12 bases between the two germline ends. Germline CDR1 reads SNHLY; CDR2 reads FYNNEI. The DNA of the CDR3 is TGTGCCAGCTCCGGGATTTCCAATGAAAAACTGTTTTTT. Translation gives CASSGISNEKLFF.

The CDR3, as DNA: TGTGCCAGCAGTGAACAGGACAGGGGGGGACTGTACGAGCAGTACTTC. It specifies CASSEQDRGGLYEQYF. The chain is built from TRBV6-1 and TRBJ2-7; 10 bases are shared with TRBD1. Germline values: CDR1 MNHNS, CDR2 SASEGT. V lost 2 bases to trimming and J lost 4 bases; unmatched junction nucleotides: 8. The CDR3 length is 16 residues.

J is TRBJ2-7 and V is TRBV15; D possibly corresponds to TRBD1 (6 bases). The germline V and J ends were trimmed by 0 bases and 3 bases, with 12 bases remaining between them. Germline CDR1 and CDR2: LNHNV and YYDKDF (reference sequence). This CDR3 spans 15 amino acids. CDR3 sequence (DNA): TGTGCCACCAGCAGAGATCTGGGACACCTCTACGAGCAGTACTTC. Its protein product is CATSRDLGHLYEQYF.

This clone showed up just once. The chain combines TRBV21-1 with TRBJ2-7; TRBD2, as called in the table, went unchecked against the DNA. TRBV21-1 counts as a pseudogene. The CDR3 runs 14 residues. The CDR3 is CASSNIIRGNEQYF. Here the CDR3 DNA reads TGTGCCAGCAGCAATATTATACGGGGAAACGAGCAGTACTTC.

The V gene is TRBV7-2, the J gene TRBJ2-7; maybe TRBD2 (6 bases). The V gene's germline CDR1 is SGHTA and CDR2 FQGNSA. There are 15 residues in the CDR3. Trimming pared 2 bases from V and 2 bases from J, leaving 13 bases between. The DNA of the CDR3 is TGTGCCAGCAGCTTAAACGGCGCGGGAACCTACGAGCAGTACTTC. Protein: CASSLNGAGTYEQYF.

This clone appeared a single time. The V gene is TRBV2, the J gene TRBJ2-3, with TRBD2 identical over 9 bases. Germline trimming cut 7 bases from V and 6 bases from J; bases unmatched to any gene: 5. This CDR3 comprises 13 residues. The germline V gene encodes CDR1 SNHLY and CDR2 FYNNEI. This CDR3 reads CASNVAGDDTQYF. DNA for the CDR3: TGTGCCAGCAATGTAGCGGGAGACGATACGCAGTATTTT.

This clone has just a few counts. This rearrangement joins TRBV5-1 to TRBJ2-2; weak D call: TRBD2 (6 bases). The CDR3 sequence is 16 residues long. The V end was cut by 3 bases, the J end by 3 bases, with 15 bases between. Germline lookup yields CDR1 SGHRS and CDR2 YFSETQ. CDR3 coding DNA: TGCGCCAGCAGCTCAAACAGCGGAGGGTACACCGGGGAGCTGTTTTTT. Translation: CASSSNSGGYTGELFF.

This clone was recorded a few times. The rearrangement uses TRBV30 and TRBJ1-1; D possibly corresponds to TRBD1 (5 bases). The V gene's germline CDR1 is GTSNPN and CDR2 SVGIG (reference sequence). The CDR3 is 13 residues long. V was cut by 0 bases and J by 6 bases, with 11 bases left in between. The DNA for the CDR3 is TGTGCCTGGAGTGTACGCAGGGCTGCTGAAGCTTTCTTT. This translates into CAWSVRRAAEAFF.

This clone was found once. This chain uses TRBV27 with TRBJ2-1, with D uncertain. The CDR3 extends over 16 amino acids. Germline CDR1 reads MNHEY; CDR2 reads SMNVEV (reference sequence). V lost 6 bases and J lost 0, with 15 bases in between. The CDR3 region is CASRPLRLSSYNEQFF. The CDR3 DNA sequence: TGTGCCAGCAGGCCCCTTAGACTTAGCTCCTACAATGAGCAGTTCTTC.

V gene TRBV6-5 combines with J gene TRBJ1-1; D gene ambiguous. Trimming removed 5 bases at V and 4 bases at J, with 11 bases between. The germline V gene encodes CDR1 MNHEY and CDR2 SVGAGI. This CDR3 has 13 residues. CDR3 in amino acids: CASSVEGSTEAFF. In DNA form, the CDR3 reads TGTGCCAGCAGTGTAGAGGGCTCCACTGAAGCTTTCTTT.

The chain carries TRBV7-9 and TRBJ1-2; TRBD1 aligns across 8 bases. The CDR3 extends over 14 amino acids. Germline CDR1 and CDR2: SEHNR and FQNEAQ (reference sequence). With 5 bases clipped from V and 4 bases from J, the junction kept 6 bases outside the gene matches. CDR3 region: CASSRGQGPYGYTF. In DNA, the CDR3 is TGTGCCAGCAGCCGCGGACAGGGCCCCTATGGCTACACCTTC.

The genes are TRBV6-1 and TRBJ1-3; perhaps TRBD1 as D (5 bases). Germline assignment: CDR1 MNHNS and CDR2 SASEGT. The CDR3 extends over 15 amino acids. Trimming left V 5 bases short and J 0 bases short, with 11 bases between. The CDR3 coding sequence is TGTGCCAGCAGTCGGGACGGAAGCTCTGGAAACACCATATATTTT. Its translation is CASSRDGSSGNTIYF.